This T cell receptor beta chain was recovered during a study of blood T cell repertoires in COVID-19. Using immunoSEQ multiplex PCR, the repertoire was profiled, and TCRdb retains in-frame clones only, with some absent. The profile shows about 160,000 clones, around 89% of them singletons. This clonotype originated in a woman in her forties or fifties who had recovered from COVID-19. Input material: PBMCs or T cells enriched from blood (not recorded which).

As DNA, the CDR3 is TGTGCCAGCAGTTTTGGGGCAGGGGGGACAGATACGCAGTATTTT. Residues: CASSFGAGGTDTQYF. The V call is TRBV27, the J call TRBJ2-3; possible D gene TRBD1, 7 bases. CDR1 and CDR2 (germline): MNHEY, SMNVEV (reference sequence). The CDR3 covers 15 residues. Trimming removed 3 bases from V and 3 bases from J, with 13 bases in between.